The rows below give T cell receptor beta chains drawn from one sample of a study of T cells in Graves' hyperthyroidism and ophthalmopathy. Using its own MiXCR run on the multiplex PCR reads, TCRdb lists one record per CDR3 protein. This table holds around 300,000 distinct CDR3 sequences, roughly 15% found once. Sequences were obtained from blood. The receptors here all came from a woman in her thirties with Graves' hyperthyroidism that later progressed to Graves' ophthalmopathy. Each CDR3 is given with its conserved first and last residue. The D gene is left open where the match is weak. The size field is filled for only some rows; it gives once, few, many or a size class.

cdr3_length: 13; j_call: TRBJ1-6; d_call: TRBD1; clone_size: .; v_call: TRBV28; cdr3_nt: TGTGCAAGTGGACAGGGGGATAATTCACCCCTCCACTTT; cdr3_aa: CASGQGDNSPLHF
cdr3_length: 14; j_call: TRBJ2-3; d_call: .; clone_size: .; v_call: TRBV6-4; cdr3_nt: TGTGCCAGCAGTCGACAGCTTAGCACAGATACGCAGTATTTT; cdr3_aa: CASSRQLSTDTQYF
cdr3_length: 18; j_call: TRBJ1-1; d_call: .; clone_size: .; v_call: TRBV28; cdr3_nt: TGTGCCCGCAGCCCCCATTTGGGGATAAATCTTGACGGCACTGAAGCTTTCTTT; cdr3_aa: CARSPHLGINLDGTEAFF
cdr3_length: 16; j_call: TRBJ1-3; d_call: .; clone_size: .; v_call: TRBV9; cdr3_nt: TGTGCCAGCAGCGTAACCACAGGGACCCAGGGAAACACCATATGTTTT; cdr3_aa: CASSVTTGTQGNTICF
cdr3_length: 13; j_call: TRBJ2-1; d_call: .; clone_size: many; v_call: TRBV10-3; cdr3_nt: TGTGCCATCAGTACCCCCGGGTACAATGAGCAGTTCTTC; cdr3_aa: CAISTPGYNEQFF
cdr3_length: 16; j_call: TRBJ2-2; d_call: TRBD2; clone_size: .; v_call: TRBV5-4; cdr3_nt: TGTGCCAGCAGCTCTTTAGCGGGAGGGCCCACCGGGGAGCTGTTTTTT; cdr3_aa: CASSSLAGGPTGELFF
cdr3_length: 16; j_call: TRBJ2-1; d_call: .; clone_size: many; v_call: TRBV14; cdr3_nt: TGTGCCAGCAGCCAGGACACATTAATCGGGTTCAATGAGCAGTTCTTC; cdr3_aa: CASSQDTLIGFNEQFF
cdr3_length: 15; j_call: TRBJ1-3; d_call: .; clone_size: .; v_call: TRBV15; cdr3_nt: TGTGCCACCAGCCAAGAGCTGGGTGGCGGAAACACCATATATTTT; cdr3_aa: CATSQELGGGNTIYF
cdr3_length: 13; j_call: TRBJ1-4; d_call: TRBD1; clone_size: many; v_call: TRBV20-1; cdr3_nt: TGCAGTGCTGGGACAGGGTACTACGAAAAACTGTTTTTT; cdr3_aa: CSAGTGYYEKLFF
cdr3_length: 18; j_call: TRBJ1-4; d_call: .; clone_size: many; v_call: TRBV4-3; cdr3_nt: TGCGCCAGCAGCCAAGTCCCCTGGGGCTCTGCAACTAATGAAAAACTGTTTTTT; cdr3_aa: CASSQVPWGSATNEKLFF
cdr3_length: 14; j_call: TRBJ2-7; d_call: .; clone_size: many; v_call: TRBV18; cdr3_nt: TGTGCCAGCTCACCGCGTGATTTCTCCTACGAGCAGTACTTC; cdr3_aa: CASSPRDFSYEQYF
cdr3_length: 14; j_call: TRBJ2-7; d_call: .; clone_size: many; v_call: TRBV12-3/TRBV12-4; cdr3_nt: TGTGCCAGCAGAACAGAACAGAACCCCTACGAGCAGTACTTC; cdr3_aa: CASRTEQNPYEQYF
cdr3_length: 14; j_call: TRBJ2-5; d_call: .; clone_size: many; v_call: TRBV7-9; cdr3_nt: TGTGCCAGCAGCCAGTCTGGGCCTCAAGAGACCCAGTACTTC; cdr3_aa: CASSQSGPQETQYF
cdr3_length: 15; j_call: TRBJ1-2; d_call: .; clone_size: few; v_call: TRBV4-1; cdr3_nt: TGCGCCAGCAGCCAAGTTACAGGGCTTAACTATGGCTACACCTTC; cdr3_aa: CASSQVTGLNYGYTF
cdr3_length: 13; j_call: TRBJ1-5; d_call: .; clone_size: many; v_call: TRBV27; cdr3_nt: TGTGCCAGCAGTTTACTAGGGGATCAGCCCCAGCATTTT; cdr3_aa: CASSLLGDQPQHF
cdr3_length: 15; j_call: TRBJ2-3; d_call: .; clone_size: many; v_call: TRBV28; cdr3_nt: TGTGCCAGCAGACCCGGGACTCTAAGGGCAGATACGCAGTATTTT; cdr3_aa: CASRPGTLRADTQYF
cdr3_length: 16; j_call: TRBJ2-1; d_call: TRBD2; clone_size: few; v_call: TRBV19; cdr3_nt: TGTGCCAGTAGTCGGACTAGCGGGAGAATGGGCAATGAGCAGTTCTTC; cdr3_aa: CASSRTSGRMGNEQFF
cdr3_length: 15; j_call: TRBJ1-6; d_call: TRBD1; clone_size: many; v_call: TRBV6-1; cdr3_nt: TGTGCCAGCAGGGCATACGGGACAGGGTTTTCACCCCTCCACTTT; cdr3_aa: CASRAYGTGFSPLHF
cdr3_length: 11; j_call: TRBJ2-5; d_call: .; clone_size: many; v_call: TRBV29-1; cdr3_nt: TGCAGCGTTGAACTAGGATGGTCCCAGTACTTC; cdr3_aa: CSVELGWSQYF
cdr3_length: 16; j_call: TRBJ2-3; d_call: .; clone_size: .; v_call: TRBV27; cdr3_nt: TGTGCCAGCAGTTCGACCGGGACCACCCTCGCAGATACGCAGTATTTT; cdr3_aa: CASSSTGTTLADTQYF
cdr3_length: 14; j_call: TRBJ2-5; d_call: .; clone_size: many; v_call: TRBV4-2; cdr3_nt: TGTGCCAGCAGCCAAGGGCGCAGACAAGAGACCCAGTACTTC; cdr3_aa: CASSQGRRQETQYF
cdr3_length: 13; j_call: TRBJ2-7; d_call: TRBD2; clone_size: many; v_call: TRBV27; cdr3_nt: TGTGCCAGCAGTTCTGGACTAGCCCACGAGCAGTACTTC; cdr3_aa: CASSSGLAHEQYF
cdr3_length: 16; j_call: TRBJ2-6; d_call: .; clone_size: few; v_call: TRBV18; cdr3_nt: TGTGCCAGCTCACCATCCGGGCAGGCTGGGGCCAACGTCCTGACTTTC; cdr3_aa: CASSPSGQAGANVLTF
cdr3_length: 15; j_call: TRBJ1-3; d_call: .; clone_size: .; v_call: TRBV2; cdr3_nt: TGTGCCAGCAGCCAAGAATGGGGGCTTGGAAACACCATATATTTT; cdr3_aa: CASSQEWGLGNTIYF
cdr3_length: 12; j_call: TRBJ2-3; d_call: .; clone_size: .; v_call: TRBV24-1; cdr3_nt: TGTGCCACCAGGGGCGAAACAGATACGCAGTATTTT; cdr3_aa: CATRGETDTQYF
cdr3_length: 13; j_call: TRBJ1-1; d_call: TRBD1; clone_size: many; v_call: TRBV12-3/TRBV12-4; cdr3_nt: TGTGCCAGCAGTTCGACAGGGGGCACTGAAGCTTTCTTT; cdr3_aa: CASSSTGGTEAFF
cdr3_length: 17; j_call: TRBJ1-5; d_call: .; clone_size: .; v_call: TRBV12-3/TRBV12-4; cdr3_nt: TGTGCCAGCAGTTCAGATCCAGTTAGCTATAGCAATCAGCCCCAGCATTTT; cdr3_aa: CASSSDPVSYSNQPQHF
cdr3_length: 18; j_call: TRBJ2-3; d_call: .; clone_size: many; v_call: TRBV20-1; cdr3_nt: TGCAGTGCTCCTAAGAGGTATACCGGGACGGATCAACCAAATACGCAGTATTTT; cdr3_aa: CSAPKRYTGTDQPNTQYF
cdr3_length: 18; j_call: TRBJ2-2; d_call: .; clone_size: .; v_call: TRBV11-3; cdr3_nt: TGTGGCAGCAGCTATGGGTCCCTGGGGCCCGCGAACACCGGGGAGCTGTTTTTT; cdr3_aa: CGSSYGSLGPANTGELFF
cdr3_length: 12; j_call: TRBJ1-3; d_call: .; clone_size: many; v_call: TRBV7-2; cdr3_nt: TGTGCCAGCAGCTTAGAGGGAAACACCATATATTTT; cdr3_aa: CASSLEGNTIYF
cdr3_length: 11; j_call: TRBJ2-1; d_call: .; clone_size: .; v_call: TRBV25-1; cdr3_nt: TGTGCCAGTCTCATGCGTGGGGAGCAGTTCTTC; cdr3_aa: CASLMRGEQFF
cdr3_length: 16; j_call: TRBJ2-7; d_call: TRBD1; clone_size: many; v_call: TRBV5-1; cdr3_nt: TGCGCCAGCAGCTTGGAGCCGACAGGGAGCCCCTACGAGCAGTACTTC; cdr3_aa: CASSLEPTGSPYEQYF
cdr3_length: 13; j_call: TRBJ2-7; d_call: TRBD2; clone_size: many; v_call: TRBV20-1; cdr3_nt: TGCAGTGCGTACCCCCTGGGAGGGTACGAGCAGTACTTC; cdr3_aa: CSAYPLGGYEQYF
cdr3_length: 15; j_call: TRBJ2-1; d_call: TRBD1; clone_size: many; v_call: TRBV20-1; cdr3_nt: TGCAGTGCTAGAGGCCCGGGACAGGGGGCAAATGAGCAGTTCTTC; cdr3_aa: CSARGPGQGANEQFF
cdr3_length: 13; j_call: TRBJ1-1; d_call: .; clone_size: many; v_call: TRBV27; cdr3_nt: TGTGCCAGCAGTCCGTTTTTGGACACTGAAGCTTTCTTT; cdr3_aa: CASSPFLDTEAFF
cdr3_length: 17; j_call: TRBJ2-2; d_call: TRBD2; clone_size: .; v_call: TRBV3-1; cdr3_nt: TGTGCCAGCAGCCAACGAGGACTAGCGGTTAACACCGGGGAGCTGTTTTTT; cdr3_aa: CASSQRGLAVNTGELFF
cdr3_length: 14; j_call: TRBJ1-1; d_call: .; clone_size: .; v_call: TRBV28; cdr3_nt: TGTGCCAGCAGGGGACCGCTGCGGAACACTGAAGCTTTCTTT; cdr3_aa: CASRGPLRNTEAFF